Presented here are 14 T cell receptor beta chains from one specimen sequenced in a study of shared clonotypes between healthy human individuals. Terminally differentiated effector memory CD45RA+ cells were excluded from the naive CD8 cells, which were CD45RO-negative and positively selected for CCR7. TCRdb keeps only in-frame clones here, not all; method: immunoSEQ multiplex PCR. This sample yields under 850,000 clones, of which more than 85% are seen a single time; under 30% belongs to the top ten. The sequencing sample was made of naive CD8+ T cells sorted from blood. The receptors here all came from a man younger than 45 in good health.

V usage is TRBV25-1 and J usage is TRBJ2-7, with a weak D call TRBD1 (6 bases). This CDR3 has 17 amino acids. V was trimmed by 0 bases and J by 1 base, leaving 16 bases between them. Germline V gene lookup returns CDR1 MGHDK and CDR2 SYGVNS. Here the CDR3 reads CASSEYQGGKESYEQYF. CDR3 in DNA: TGTGCCAGCAGTGAATACCAAGGGGGTAAGGAGTCCTACGAGCAGTACTTC.

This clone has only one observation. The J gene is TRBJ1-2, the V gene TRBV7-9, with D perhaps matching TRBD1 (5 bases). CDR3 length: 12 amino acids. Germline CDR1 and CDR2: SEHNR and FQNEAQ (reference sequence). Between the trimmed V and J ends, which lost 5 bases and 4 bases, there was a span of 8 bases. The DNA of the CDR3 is TGTGCCAGCAGCGCAACAGGCTATGGCTACACCTTC. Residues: CASSATGYGYTF.

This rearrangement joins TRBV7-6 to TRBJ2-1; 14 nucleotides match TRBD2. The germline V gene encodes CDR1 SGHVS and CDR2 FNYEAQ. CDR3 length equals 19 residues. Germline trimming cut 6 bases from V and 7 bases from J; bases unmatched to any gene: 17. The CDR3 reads CASSSPGLAGVILENEQFF. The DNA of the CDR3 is TGTGCCAGCAGTTCGCCGGGACTAGCGGGAGTGATCTTGGAGAATGAGCAGTTCTTC.

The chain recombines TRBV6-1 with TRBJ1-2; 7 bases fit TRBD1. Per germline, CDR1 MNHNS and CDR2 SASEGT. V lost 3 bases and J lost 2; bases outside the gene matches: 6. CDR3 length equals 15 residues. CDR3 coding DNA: TGTGCCAGCAGTGATCCCGGGACAGCCAACTATGGCTACACCTTC. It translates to CASSDPGTANYGYTF.

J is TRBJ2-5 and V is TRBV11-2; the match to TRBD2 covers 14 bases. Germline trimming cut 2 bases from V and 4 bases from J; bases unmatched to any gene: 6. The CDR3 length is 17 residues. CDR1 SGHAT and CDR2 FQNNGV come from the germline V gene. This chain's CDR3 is CASSLSGLAGVAETQYF. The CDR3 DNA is TGTGCCAGCAGCTTATCGGGACTAGCGGGAGTGGCAGAGACCCAGTACTTC.

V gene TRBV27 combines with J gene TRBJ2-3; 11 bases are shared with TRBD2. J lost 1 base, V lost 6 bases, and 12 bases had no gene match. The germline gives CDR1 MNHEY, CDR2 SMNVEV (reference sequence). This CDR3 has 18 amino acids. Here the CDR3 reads CASSGLAGGGWGTDTQYF. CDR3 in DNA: TGTGCCAGCAGCGGACTAGCGGGTGGGGGATGGGGCACAGATACGCAGTATTTT.

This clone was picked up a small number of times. This CDR3 is CASSSGGSGYTF. The CDR3 DNA reads as TGTGCCAGCAGCTCTGGGGGCAGTGGCTACACCTTC. This rearrangement joins TRBV7-2 to TRBJ1-2, with a weak D call TRBD1 (6 bases). The CDR3 has 12 residues. The germline V gene encodes CDR1 SGHTA and CDR2 FQGNSA. Trimming pared 4 bases from V and 7 bases from J, leaving 10 bases between. The full variable domain, in which reference TRBV7-2 and TRBJ1-2 provide the parts outside the CDR3, is GAGVSQSPSNKVTEKGKDVELRCDPISGHTALYWYRQSLGQGLEFLIYFQGNSAPDKSGLPSDRFSAERTGGSVSTLTIQRTQQEDSAVYLCASSSGGSGYTFGSGTRLTVV.

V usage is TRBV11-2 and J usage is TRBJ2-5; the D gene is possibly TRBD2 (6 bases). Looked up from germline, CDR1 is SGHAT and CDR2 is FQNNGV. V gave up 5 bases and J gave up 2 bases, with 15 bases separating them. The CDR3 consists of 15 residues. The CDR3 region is CASSERRGGQETQYF. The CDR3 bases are TGTGCCAGCAGCGAACGGAGGGGTGGGCAAGAGACCCAGTACTTC. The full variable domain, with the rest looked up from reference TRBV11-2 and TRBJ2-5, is EAGVAQSPRYKIIEKRQSVAFWCNPISGHATLYWYQQILGQGPKLLIQFQNNGVVDDSQLPKDRFSAERLKGVDSTLKIQPAKLEDSAVYLCASSERRGGQETQYFGPGTRLLVL.

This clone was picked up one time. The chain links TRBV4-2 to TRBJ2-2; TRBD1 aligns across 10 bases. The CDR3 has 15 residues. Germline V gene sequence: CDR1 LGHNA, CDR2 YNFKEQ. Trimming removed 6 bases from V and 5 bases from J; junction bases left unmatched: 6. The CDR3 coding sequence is TGTGCCAGCAGGCGACAGGGGGCAGAGACCGGGGAGCTGTTTTTT. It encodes CASRRQGAETGELFF.

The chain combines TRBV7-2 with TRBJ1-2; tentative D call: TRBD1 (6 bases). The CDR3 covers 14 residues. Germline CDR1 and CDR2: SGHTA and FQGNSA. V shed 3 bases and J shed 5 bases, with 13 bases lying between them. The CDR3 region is CASSFAGQTYGYTF. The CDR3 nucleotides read TGTGCCAGCAGCTTCGCAGGACAGACATATGGCTACACCTTC.

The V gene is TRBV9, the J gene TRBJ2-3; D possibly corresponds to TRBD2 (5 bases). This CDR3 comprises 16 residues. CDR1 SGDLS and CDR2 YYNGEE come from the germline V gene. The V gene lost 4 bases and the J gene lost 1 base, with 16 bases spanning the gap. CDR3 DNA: TGTGCCAGCAGCCAGAGCGGCAGTGGTGGCACAGATACGCAGTATTTT. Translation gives CASSQSGSGGTDTQYF.

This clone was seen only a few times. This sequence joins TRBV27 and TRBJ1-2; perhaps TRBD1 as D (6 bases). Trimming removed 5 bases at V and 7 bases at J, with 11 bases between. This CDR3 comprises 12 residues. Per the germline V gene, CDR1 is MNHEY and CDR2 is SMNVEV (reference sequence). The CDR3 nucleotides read TGTGCCAGCAGTACCGGGGGCGCTGGCTACACCTTC. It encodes CASSTGGAGYTF.

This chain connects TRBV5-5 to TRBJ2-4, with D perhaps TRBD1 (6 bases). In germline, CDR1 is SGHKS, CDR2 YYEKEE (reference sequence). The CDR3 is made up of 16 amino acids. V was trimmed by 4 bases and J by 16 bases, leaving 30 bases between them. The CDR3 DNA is TGTGCCAGCAGCCATCGCCCCCAAGATCGTCAGGGGTTCGTATACTTC. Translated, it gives CASSHRPQDRQGFVYF.

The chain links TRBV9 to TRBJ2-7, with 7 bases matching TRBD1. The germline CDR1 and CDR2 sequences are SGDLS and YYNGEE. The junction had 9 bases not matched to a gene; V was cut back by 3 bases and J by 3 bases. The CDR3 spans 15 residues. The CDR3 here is CASSARDSVNYEQYF. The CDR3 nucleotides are TGTGCCAGCAGCGCCCGGGACAGTGTCAACTACGAGCAGTACTTC.